This T cell receptor beta chain was captured in a study of T cells in tuberculosis. Measured with immunoSEQ multiplex PCR; TCRdb has only the in-frame clones, and not every one. The profile shows approximately 30,000 clones, 87% of them singletons. Time point defined: new active TB diagnosis, blood taken before or within 7 days of starting treatment. HIV-seronegative South African adults aged 18 years or older had newly diagnosed active tuberculosis. CDR1 is SGHTA and CDR2 is FQGNSA in the germline V gene. There are 15 residues in the CDR3. V was cut by 5 bases and J by 9 bases, with 17 bases left in between.

The rearrangement joins TRBV7-2 to TRBJ1-6, with a weak D call TRBD1 (5 bases). This clonotype originated in an adult with tuberculosis. This specimen was PBMCs, taken at tuberculosis diagnosis. In nucleotides, the CDR3 is TGTGCCAGCAGCCCTAGGGCGGGGACGGGTTCACCCCTCCACTTT. Translation: CASSPRAGTGSPLHF.